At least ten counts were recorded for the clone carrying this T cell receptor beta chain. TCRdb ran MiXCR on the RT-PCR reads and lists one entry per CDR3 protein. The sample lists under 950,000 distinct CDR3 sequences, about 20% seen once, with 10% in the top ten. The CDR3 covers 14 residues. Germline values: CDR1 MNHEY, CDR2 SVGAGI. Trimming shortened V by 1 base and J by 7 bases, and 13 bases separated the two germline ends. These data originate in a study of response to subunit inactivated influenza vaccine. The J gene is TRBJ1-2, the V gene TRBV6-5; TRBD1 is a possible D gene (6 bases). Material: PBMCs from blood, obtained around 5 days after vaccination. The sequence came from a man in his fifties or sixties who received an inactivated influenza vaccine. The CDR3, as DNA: TGTGCCAGCAGTTACTTCGGACAGCATGGTGGCTACACCTTC. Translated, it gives CASSYFGQHGGYTF.